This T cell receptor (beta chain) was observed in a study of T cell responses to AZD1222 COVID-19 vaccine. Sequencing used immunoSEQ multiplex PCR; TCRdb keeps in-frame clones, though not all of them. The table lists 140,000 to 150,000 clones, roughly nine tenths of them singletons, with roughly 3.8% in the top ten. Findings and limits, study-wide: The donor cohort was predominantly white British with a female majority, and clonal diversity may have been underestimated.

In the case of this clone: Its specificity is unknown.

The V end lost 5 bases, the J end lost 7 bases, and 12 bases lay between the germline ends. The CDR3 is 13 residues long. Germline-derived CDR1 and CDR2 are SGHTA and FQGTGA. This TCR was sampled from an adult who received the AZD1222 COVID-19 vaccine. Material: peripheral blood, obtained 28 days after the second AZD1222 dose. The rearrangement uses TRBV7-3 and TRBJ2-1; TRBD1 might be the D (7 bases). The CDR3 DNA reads TGTGCCAGCAGCCCACAGGGGAGGAATGAGCAGTTCTTC. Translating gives CASSPQGRNEQFF. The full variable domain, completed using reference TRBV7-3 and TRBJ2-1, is GAGVSQTPSNKVTEKGKYVELRCDPISGHTALYWYRQSLGQGPEFLIYFQGTGAADDSGLPNDRFFAVRPEGSVSTLKIQRTERGDSAVYLCASSPQGRNEQFFGPGTRLTVL.